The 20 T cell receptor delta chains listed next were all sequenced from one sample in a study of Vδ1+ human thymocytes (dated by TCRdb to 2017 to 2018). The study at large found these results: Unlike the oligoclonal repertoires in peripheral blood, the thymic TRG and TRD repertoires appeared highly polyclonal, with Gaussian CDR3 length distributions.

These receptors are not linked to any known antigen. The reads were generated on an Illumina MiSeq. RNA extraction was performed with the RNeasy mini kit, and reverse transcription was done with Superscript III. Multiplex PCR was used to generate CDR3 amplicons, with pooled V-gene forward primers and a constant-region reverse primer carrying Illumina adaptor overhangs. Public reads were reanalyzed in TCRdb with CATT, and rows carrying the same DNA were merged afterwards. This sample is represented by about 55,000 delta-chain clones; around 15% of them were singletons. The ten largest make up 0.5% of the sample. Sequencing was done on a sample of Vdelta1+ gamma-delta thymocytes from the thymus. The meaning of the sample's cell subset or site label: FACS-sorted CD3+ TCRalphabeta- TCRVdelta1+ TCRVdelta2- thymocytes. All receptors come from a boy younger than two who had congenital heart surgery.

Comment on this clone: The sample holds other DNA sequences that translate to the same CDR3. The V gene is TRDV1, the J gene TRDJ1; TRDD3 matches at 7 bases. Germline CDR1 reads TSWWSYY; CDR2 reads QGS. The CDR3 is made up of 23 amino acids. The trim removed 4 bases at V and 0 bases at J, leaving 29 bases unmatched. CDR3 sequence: CALGGEHAILVRIRSTYTDKLIF. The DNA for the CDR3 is TGTGCTCTTGGGGGGGAACACGCAATCCTAGTCCGGATACGATCGACGTACACCGATAAACTCATCTTT.

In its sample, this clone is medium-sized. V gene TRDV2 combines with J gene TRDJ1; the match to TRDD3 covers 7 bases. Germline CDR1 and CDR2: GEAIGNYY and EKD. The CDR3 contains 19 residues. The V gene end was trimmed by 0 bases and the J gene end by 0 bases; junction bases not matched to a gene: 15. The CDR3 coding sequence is TGTGCCTGTGACACCAACAAACTGGGGATATTGAGGTACACCGATAAACTCATCTTT. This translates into CACDTNKLGILRYTDKLIF.

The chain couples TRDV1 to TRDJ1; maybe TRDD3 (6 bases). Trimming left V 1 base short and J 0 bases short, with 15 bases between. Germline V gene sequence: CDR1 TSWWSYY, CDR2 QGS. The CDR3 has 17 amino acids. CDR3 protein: CALGEQSGDMYTDKLIF. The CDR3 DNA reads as TGTGCTCTTGGGGAACAATCGGGGGACATGTACACCGATAAACTCATCTTT.

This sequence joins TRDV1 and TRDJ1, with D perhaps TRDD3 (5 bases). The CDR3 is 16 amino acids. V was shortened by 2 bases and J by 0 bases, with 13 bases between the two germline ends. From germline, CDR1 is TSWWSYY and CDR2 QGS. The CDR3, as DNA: TGTGCTCTTGGGGAAGGGATGGGTCTGTACACCGATAAACTCATCTTT. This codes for CALGEGMGLYTDKLIF.

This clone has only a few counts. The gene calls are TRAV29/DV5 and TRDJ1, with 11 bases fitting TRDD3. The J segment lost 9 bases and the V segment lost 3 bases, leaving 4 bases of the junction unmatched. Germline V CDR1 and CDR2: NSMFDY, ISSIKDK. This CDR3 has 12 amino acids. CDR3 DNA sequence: TGTGCAGCAAACCACTGGGGGATAGAACTCATCTTT. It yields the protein CAANHWGIELIF. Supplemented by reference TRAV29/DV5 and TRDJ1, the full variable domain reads DQQVKQNSPSLSVQEGRISILNCDYTNSMFDYFLWYKKYPAEGPTFLISISSIKDKNEDGRFTVFLNKSAKHLSLHIVPSQPGDSAVYFCAANHWGIELIFGKGTRVTVEP.

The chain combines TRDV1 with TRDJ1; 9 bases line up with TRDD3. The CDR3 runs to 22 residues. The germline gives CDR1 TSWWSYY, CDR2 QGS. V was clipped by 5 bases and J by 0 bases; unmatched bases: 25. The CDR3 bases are TGTGCTCTTGGGAAAGGTAACGACCCTCTACTGGGGGACCTCAAATACACCGATAAACTCATCTTT. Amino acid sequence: CALGKGNDPLLGDLKYTDKLIF.

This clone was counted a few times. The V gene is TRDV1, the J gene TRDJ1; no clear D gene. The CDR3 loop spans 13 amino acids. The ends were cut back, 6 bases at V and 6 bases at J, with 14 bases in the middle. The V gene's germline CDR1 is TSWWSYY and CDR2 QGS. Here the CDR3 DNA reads TGTGCTCTTGGTAAGGGCTCCCCCTATAAACTCATCTTT. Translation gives CALGKGSPYKLIF.

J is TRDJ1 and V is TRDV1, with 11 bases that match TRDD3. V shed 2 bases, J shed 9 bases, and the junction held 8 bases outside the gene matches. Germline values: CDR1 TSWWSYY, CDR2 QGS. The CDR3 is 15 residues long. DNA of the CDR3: TGTGCTCTTGGGGAAAATGTGGGGGATACGTTGCAACTCATCTTT. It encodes CALGENVGDTLQLIF.

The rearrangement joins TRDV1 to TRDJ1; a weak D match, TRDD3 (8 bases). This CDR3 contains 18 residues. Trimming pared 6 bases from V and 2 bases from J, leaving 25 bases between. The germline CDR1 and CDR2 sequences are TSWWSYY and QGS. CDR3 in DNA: TGTGCTCTTGGAACTCGGTTCCTACCGGGGGATAGGACCGATAAACTCATCTTT. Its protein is CALGTRFLPGDRTDKLIF.

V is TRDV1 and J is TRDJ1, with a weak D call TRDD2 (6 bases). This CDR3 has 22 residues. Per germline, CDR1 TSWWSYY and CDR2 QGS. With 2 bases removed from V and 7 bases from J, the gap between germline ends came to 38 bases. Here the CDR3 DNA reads TGTGCTCTTGGGGAAAGCTCCGCCTCCTACGTGAGAAAGTGCCCCAACCAGGGTAAACTCATCTTT. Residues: CALGESSASYVRKCPNQGKLIF.

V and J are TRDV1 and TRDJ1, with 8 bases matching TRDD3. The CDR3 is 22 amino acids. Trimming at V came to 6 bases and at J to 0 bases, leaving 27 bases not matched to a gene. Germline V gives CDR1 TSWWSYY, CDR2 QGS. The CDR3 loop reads CALGPERFFRTGGLMNTDKLIF. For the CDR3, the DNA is TGTGCTCTTGGTCCAGAGCGCTTCTTCCGTACTGGGGGGTTGATGAACACCGATAAACTCATCTTT.

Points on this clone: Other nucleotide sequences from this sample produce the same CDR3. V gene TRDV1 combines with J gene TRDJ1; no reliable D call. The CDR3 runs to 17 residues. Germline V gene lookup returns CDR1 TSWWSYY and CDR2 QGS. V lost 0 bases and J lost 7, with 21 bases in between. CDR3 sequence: CALGELTSGRECGKLIF. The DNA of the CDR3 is TGTGCTCTTGGGGAACTTACCTCGGGACGGGAGTGTGGTAAACTCATCTTT.

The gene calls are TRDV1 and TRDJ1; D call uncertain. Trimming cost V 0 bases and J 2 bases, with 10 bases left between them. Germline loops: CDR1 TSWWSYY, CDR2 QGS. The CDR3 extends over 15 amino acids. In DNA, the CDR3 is TGTGCTCTTGGGGAACTAAATCCGTGTACCGATAAACTCATCTTT. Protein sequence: CALGELNPCTDKLIF.

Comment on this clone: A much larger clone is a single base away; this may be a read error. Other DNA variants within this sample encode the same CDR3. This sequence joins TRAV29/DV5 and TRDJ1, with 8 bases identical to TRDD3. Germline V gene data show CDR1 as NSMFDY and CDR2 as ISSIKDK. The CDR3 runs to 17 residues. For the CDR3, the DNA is TGTGCAGCAAGCCCCCATGTTAAACGGGGGATATGGGATAAGCTCATCTTT. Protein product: CAASPHVKRGIWDKLIF.

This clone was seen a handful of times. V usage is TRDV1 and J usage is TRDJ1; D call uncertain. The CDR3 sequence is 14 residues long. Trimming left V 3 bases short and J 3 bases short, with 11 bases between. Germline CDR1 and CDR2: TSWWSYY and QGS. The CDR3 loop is CALGEPPRSDKLIF. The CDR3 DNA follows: TGTGCTCTTGGGGAGCCCCCTCGGTCCGATAAACTCATCTTT.

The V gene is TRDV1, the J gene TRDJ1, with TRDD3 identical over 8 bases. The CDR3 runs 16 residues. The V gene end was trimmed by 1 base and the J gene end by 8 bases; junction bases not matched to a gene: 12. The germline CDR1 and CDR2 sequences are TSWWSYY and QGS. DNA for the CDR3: TGTGCTCTTGGGGAACCCGTGCGCTCGTACTGGGGGAAACTCATCTTT. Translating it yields CALGEPVRSYWGKLIF.

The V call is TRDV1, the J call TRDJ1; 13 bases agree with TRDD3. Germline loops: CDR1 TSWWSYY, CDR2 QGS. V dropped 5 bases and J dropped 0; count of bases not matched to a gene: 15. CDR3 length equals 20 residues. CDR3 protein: CALGPVPLTGGYEYTDKLIF. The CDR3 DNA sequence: TGTGCTCTTGGGCCCGTTCCTCTTACTGGGGGATACGAGTACACCGATAAACTCATCTTT.

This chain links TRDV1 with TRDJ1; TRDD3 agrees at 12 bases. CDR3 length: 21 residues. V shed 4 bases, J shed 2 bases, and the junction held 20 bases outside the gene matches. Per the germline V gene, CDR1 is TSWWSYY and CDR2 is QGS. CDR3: CALGVRHWGIQVQGLTDKLIF. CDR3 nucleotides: TGTGCTCTTGGGGTTCGGCACTGGGGGATACAAGTCCAAGGATTAACCGATAAACTCATCTTT.

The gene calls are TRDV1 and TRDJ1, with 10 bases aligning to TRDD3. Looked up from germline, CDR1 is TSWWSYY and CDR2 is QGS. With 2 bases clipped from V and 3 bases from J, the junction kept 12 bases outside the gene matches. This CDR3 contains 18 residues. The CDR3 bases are TGTGCTCTTGGGGAAAATTCCCGGCTACTGGGGGATCCCGATAAACTCATCTTT. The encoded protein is CALGENSRLLGDPDKLIF.

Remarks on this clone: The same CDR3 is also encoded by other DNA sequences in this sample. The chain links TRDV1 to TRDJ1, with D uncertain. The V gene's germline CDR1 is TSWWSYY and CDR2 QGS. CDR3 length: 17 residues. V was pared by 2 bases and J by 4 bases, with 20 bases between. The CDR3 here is CALGESPPPCLVDKLIF. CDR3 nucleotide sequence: TGTGCTCTTGGGGAATCGCCTCCCCCGTGTCTTGTCGATAAACTCATCTTT.